The 20 T cell receptor beta chains reported below all come from one sample, sequenced in a study of blood T cell repertoires in COVID-19. Repertoires were generated with immunoSEQ multiplex PCR, while TCRdb's copy carries only in-frame clones and drops some. The sample shows 450,000 to 500,000 clones, 80% to 90% of them seen only once. The sample was peripheral blood. These receptors originate from a human donor in a cohort sampled during active COVID-19.

The table lists this clone with a count of one. The V gene is TRBV9, the J gene TRBJ1-1; D is unclear. The CDR3 is made up of 13 amino acids. Germline lookup yields CDR1 SGDLS and CDR2 YYNGEE. The germline V and J ends were trimmed by 5 bases and 1 base, with 9 bases remaining between them. The CDR3 region has the DNA TGTGCCAGCAGACGGGTCGGGAACACTGAAGCTTTCTTT. Translating gives CASRRVGNTEAFF.

V is TRBV5-4 and J is TRBJ1-2, with D possibly being TRBD1 (6 bases). Trimming pared 2 bases from V and 2 bases from J, leaving 10 bases between. From germline, CDR1 is SGHNT and CDR2 YYREEE (reference sequence). This CDR3 region has 14 residues. In nucleotides, the CDR3 is TGTGCCAGCAGCTTAGCGGGGGCGAACTATGGCTACACCTTC. Residues: CASSLAGANYGYTF.

With regard to this clone: This may be a read error: a much more frequent sequence differs by one nucleotide. The chain uses TRBV6-5 and TRBJ1-1, with a tentative D call TRBD1 (6 bases). CDR1 MNHEY and CDR2 SVGAGI come from the germline V gene. Between the trimmed V and J ends, which lost 2 bases and 3 bases, there was a span of 7 bases. There are 13 residues in the CDR3. The CDR3: CASSYEGDTEAFF. The CDR3 DNA follows: TGTGCCAGCAGTTACGAGGGGGACACTGAAGCTTTCTTT.

Comment on this clone: The junction departs from germline at one end; a sequencing error may be responsible. This chain uses TRBV5-4 with TRBJ1-2; D may be TRBD1 (6 bases). Germline values: CDR1 SGHNT, CDR2 YYREEE (reference sequence). This CDR3 comprises 13 residues. CDR3 coding DNA: TGTGCCAGCAGCTTCGAGGGGGACTACGGCTACACCTTC. Translated, it gives CASSFEGDYGYTF.

The J gene is TRBJ1-1, the V gene TRBV30, with D perhaps TRBD1 (6 bases). Germline V gene data show CDR1 as GTSNPN and CDR2 as SVGIG (reference sequence). The CDR3 runs 13 residues. V dropped 1 base and J dropped 4 bases, with 10 bases sitting between them. The CDR3 DNA is TGTGCCTGGAGTGGGGAGGGGGGCACTGAAGCTTTCTTT. Protein sequence: CAWSGEGGTEAFF.

The J gene is TRBJ2-7, the V gene TRBV4-2; 10 nucleotides align to TRBD2. This CDR3 has 17 residues. V was pared by 1 base and J by 1 base, with 7 bases of the junction left unmatched. Germline CDR1 reads LGHNA; CDR2 reads YNFKEQ. The DNA of the CDR3 is TGTGCCAGCAGCCAAGCTGCTAGCGGGAGCCAATCCTACGAGCAGTACTTC. Protein: CASSQAASGSQSYEQYF.

The genes are TRBV15 and TRBJ1-2, with TRBD1 matching over 8 bases. From germline, CDR1 is LNHNV and CDR2 YYDKDF (reference sequence). V shed 0 bases, J shed 9 bases, and the junction held 6 bases outside the gene matches. CDR3 size: 14 residues. This CDR3 is CATSRDMGQERYTF. The CDR3 DNA reads TGTGCCACCAGCAGAGATATGGGACAGGAGCGCTACACCTTC.

V is TRBV28 and J is TRBJ1-6; 9 bases match TRBD1. The germline CDR1 and CDR2 sequences are MDHEN and SYDVKM. The CDR3 runs to 15 residues. The V segment lost 5 bases and the J segment 7 bases; nucleotides outside the gene matches: 6. CDR3 DNA sequence: TGTGCCAGCAGTCCGAGACAGGGGGGCAATTCACCCCTCCACTTT. This encodes CASSPRQGGNSPLHF.

This sequence joins TRBV27 and TRBJ1-2; the match to TRBD1 covers 10 bases. The CDR3 has 17 residues. With 0 bases clipped from V and 4 bases from J, the junction kept 8 bases outside the gene matches. Germline CDR1 and CDR2: MNHEY and SMNVEV (reference sequence). CDR3 coding DNA: TGTGCCAGCAGTTTATCGAGTGGGACAGGGGCCCGCTATGGCTACACCTTC. Translation: CASSLSSGTGARYGYTF.

A note on this clone: In the same sample, other DNA sequences code for this CDR3. The chain links TRBV5-5 to TRBJ2-7, with a tentative D call TRBD2 (6 bases). Germline CDR1 reads SGHKS; CDR2 reads YYEKEE (reference sequence). Trimming took off 4 bases at V and 4 bases at J, with 12 bases between the two ends. The CDR3 length is 13 residues. For the CDR3, the DNA is TGTGCCAGCAGCCTGCCGGGAGTTTACGAGCAGTACTTC. Translation gives CASSLPGVYEQYF. The whole variable domain, remainder taken from reference TRBV5-5 and TRBJ2-7, is DAGVTQSPTHLIKTRGQQVTLRCSPISGHKSVSWYQQVLGQGPQFIFQYYEKEERGRGNFPDRFSARQFPNYSSELNVNALLLGDSALYLCASSLPGVYEQYFGPGTRLTVT.

The rearrangement joins TRBV18 to TRBJ1-1; D is unresolved. The germline CDR1 and CDR2 sequences are KGHSH and LQKENI. Trimming left V 2 bases short and J 10 bases short, with 17 bases between. The CDR3 has 14 amino acids. The CDR3 region has the DNA TGTGCCAGCTCACCATTACAGCAGGTCGTATTAGCTTTCTTT. Translation gives CASSPLQQVVLAFF.

The chain has TRBV7-9 and TRBJ2-7; weak D call: TRBD1 (5 bases). This CDR3 comprises 14 residues. With 5 bases removed from V and 7 bases from J, the gap between germline ends came to 18 bases. CDR1 and CDR2 from the germline V gene are SEHNR and FQNEAQ (reference sequence). The DNA for the CDR3 is TGTGCCAGCAGCCCCCAGGGCCGGGTTGGGGAGCAGTACTTC. It encodes CASSPQGRVGEQYF. Variable domain in full (rest from reference TRBV7-9 and TRBJ2-7): DTGVSQNPRHKITKRGQNVTFRCDPISEHNRLYWYRQTLGQGPEFLTYFQNEAQLEKSRLLSDRFSAERPKGSFSTLEIQRTEQGDSAMYLCASSPQGRVGEQYFGPGTRLTVT.

The genes are TRBV9 and TRBJ2-3, with 10 nucleotides matching TRBD2. The length of the CDR3 is 17 residues. CDR1 SGDLS and CDR2 YYNGEE come from the germline V gene. The V segment lost 0 bases and the J segment 4 bases; nucleotides outside the gene matches: 8. This chain's CDR3 is CASSVGLAGVWSDTQYF. CDR3 nucleotides: TGTGCCAGCAGCGTAGGGCTAGCGGGAGTGTGGTCAGATACGCAGTATTTT.

This clone has just a few counts. The chain couples TRBV10-1 to TRBJ2-1, with 12 bases fitting TRBD2. Germline CDR1 WNHNN, CDR2 SYGVQD (reference sequence). The CDR3 has 16 residues. V was pared by 7 bases and J by 5 bases, with 9 bases of the junction left unmatched. This CDR3 reads CASTILAGGLHNEQFF. The CDR3 coding sequence is TGCGCCAGCACCATACTAGCGGGAGGCCTCCACAATGAGCAGTTCTTC.

This chain links TRBV28 with TRBJ2-7; 8 bases are a match to TRBD1. Trimming cost V 5 bases and J 5 bases; bases outside gene matches: 11. The CDR3 is made up of 15 amino acids. Germline values: CDR1 MDHEN, CDR2 SYDVKM. The CDR3 sequence is CASSPPDRAGNEQYF. DNA for the CDR3: TGTGCCAGCAGTCCCCCGGACAGGGCCGGGAACGAGCAGTACTTC.

The genes are TRBV5-8 and TRBJ1-4; a weak D match, TRBD1 (6 bases). Germline CDR1 reads SGHTS; CDR2 reads YDEGEE. V lost 6 bases to trimming and J lost 3 bases, with 21 bases between them. The CDR3 has 17 amino acids. The CDR3 is CASTLPGEFGSNEKLFF. In DNA, the CDR3 is TGTGCCAGCACCCTCCCAGGGGAGTTTGGCTCTAATGAAAAACTGTTTTTT.

The J gene is TRBJ1-2, the V gene TRBV28; D ambiguous. CDR1 and CDR2 (germline): MDHEN, SYDVKM. This CDR3 spans 14 amino acids. Deletions cut 5 bases from V and 8 bases from J, with 18 bases between. The CDR3 is CASSPVAEPRGYTF. CDR3 coding DNA: TGTGCCAGCAGTCCCGTCGCCGAACCGAGAGGCTACACCTTC.

The CDR3 coding sequence is TGTGCCAGCGCTATCGCAAGCGGAAACATTCAGTACTTC. This gives the protein CASAIASGNIQYF. The chain is built from TRBV6-5 and TRBJ2-4; D might be TRBD2 (5 bases). This CDR3 contains 13 residues. V was trimmed by 8 bases and J by 6 bases, leaving 14 bases between them. Germline values: CDR1 MNHEY, CDR2 SVGAGI.

This clone was picked up a small number of times. The chain is built from TRBV5-6 and TRBJ2-1, with 7 bases fitting TRBD1. Germline lookup yields CDR1 SGHDT and CDR2 YYEEEE. V was pared by 2 bases and J by 2 bases, with 7 bases of the junction left unmatched. This CDR3 comprises 16 residues. CDR3 region: CASSFLRTGAYNEQFF. The CDR3 DNA reads TGTGCCAGCAGCTTCCTAAGGACAGGAGCCTACAATGAGCAGTTCTTC.

The chain employs TRBV30 and TRBJ2-2, with TRBD2 matching 12 bases. Germline CDR1 is GTSNPN and CDR2 is SVGIG (reference sequence). CDR3 length equals 15 residues. With V trimmed by 5 bases and J by 5 bases, 6 bases remained unmatched. CDR3 nucleotide sequence: TGTGCCTGGGTAGAGGGGACTAGCGGGACCGGGGAGCTGTTTTTT. It codes for CAWVEGTSGTGELFF.